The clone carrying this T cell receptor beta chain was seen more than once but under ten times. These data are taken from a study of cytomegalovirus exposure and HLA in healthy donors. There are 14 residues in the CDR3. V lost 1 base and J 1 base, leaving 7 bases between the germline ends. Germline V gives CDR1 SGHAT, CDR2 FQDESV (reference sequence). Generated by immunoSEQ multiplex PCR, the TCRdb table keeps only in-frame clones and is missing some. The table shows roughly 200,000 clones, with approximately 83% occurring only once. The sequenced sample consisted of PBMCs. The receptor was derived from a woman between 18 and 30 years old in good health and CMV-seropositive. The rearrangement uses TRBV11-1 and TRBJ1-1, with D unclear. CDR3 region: CASSLVTTNTEAFF. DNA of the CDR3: TGTGCCAGCAGCTTAGTCACAACGAACACTGAAGCTTTCTTT.